This T cell receptor (beta chain) derives from a study of T cell repertoires in cytomegalovirus infection (dated by TCRdb to the late 2010s). Background for the entire study: Recently identified HLA-C-restricted CMV epitopes, whose presentation resists viral immunomodulation, were targeted by peptide stimulations together with well-studied HLA-B-restricted epitopes. Donor HLA type was relevant to the analysis, as public TCR beta signatures indicated carriage of CMV infection together with the matching HLA type. General conclusions and limits of the study: In both this cohort and an independent roughly 330-donor cohort, the cumulative frequency of public TCR beta family members distinguished carriers of CMV infection plus the relevant HLA type. The ex vivo response was dominated by HLA-C-restricted CMV-specific TCR beta clonotypes, which also provided the single most frequent clonotype in two of eight donors.

This clonotype was observed a handful of times. No cognate antigen has been identified for it. It has no much larger one-base neighbor in the sample; base qualities were not kept. Sequencing instrument: Illumina HiSeq 1500. The raw public reads went through TCRdb reprocessing: fastp at Q25, MiXCR clone calling, in-frame beta chains kept. When rows share a CDR3 protein, they turn into one entry using the most common DNA and genes. Within this sample are approximately 500,000 distinct CDR3 sequences, with 25% to 35% of them counted one time only. In total, the top ten clones hold about 17% of the sample. The sample's treatment or condition, from its label and the paper: in vitro stimulation with specific CMV peptide epitopes to enrich CMV-specific T cells. Taken from cysteine to phenylalanine, the CDR3 has 11 residues. Only CDR3 DNA remains: 33 bases, in frame from the first base. V drops 5 bases and J drops 4 bases, leaving 6 bases in between. Via the germline V gene, CDR1 is SGHAT and CDR2 FQNNGV.

This sequence uses TRBV11-2 and TRBJ2-7; the D gene lacks a confident call. The material was cultured PBMCs, obtained from culture after CMV antigen stimulation. This clonotype originated in a human donor in good health (CMV status not recorded). Some clones in this sample may be carry-over from other donors' samples. The DNA sequence follows: TGTGCCAGCAGCGGCAATTACGAGCAGTACTTC. The translation is CASSGNYEQYF.